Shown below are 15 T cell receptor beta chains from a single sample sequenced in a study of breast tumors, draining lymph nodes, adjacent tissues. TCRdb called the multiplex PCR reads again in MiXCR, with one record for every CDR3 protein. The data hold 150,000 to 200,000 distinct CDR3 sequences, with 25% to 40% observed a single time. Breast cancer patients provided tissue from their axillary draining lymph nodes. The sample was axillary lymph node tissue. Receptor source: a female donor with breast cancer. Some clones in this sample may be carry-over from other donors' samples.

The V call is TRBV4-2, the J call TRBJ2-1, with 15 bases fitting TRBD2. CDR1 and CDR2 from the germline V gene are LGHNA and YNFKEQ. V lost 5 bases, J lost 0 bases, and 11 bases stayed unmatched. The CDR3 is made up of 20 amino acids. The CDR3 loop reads CASSNLGLAGGGVSYNEQFF. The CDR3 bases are TGTGCCAGCAGCAACCTGGGACTAGCGGGGGGAGGGGTCTCCTACAATGAGCAGTTCTTC.

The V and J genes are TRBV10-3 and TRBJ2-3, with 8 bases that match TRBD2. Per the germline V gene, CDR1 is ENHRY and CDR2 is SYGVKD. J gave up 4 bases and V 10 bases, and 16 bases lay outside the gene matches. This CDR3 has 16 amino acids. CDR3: CATSPTSGGGADTQYF. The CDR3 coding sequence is TGTGCCACCAGCCCAACTAGCGGAGGAGGAGCAGATACGCAGTATTTT.

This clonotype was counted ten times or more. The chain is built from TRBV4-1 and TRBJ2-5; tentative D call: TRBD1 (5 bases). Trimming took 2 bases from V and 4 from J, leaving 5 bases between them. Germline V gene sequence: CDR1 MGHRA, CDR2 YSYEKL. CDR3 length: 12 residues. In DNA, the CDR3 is TGCGCCAGCAGCCAACAGGGAGAGACCCAGTACTTC. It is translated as CASSQQGETQYF.

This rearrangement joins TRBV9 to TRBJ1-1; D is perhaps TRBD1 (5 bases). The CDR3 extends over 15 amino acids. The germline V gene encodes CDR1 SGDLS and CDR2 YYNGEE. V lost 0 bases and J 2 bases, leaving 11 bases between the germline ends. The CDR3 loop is CASSVGGGTNTEAFF. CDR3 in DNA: TGTGCCAGCAGCGTAGGGGGCGGAACTAACACTGAAGCTTTCTTT. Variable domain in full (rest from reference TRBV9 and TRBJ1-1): DSGVTQTPKHLITATGQRVTLRCSPRSGDLSVYWYQQSLDQGLQFLIQYYNGEERAKGNILERFSAQQFPDLHSELNLSSLELGDSALYFCASSVGGGTNTEAFFGQGTRLTVV.

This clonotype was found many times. This CDR3 reads CASSFDRGATQYF. Here the CDR3 DNA reads TGTGCCAGCAGCTTTGACCGGGGAGCGACCCAGTACTTC. J is TRBJ2-5 and V is TRBV11-3; D is possibly TRBD2 (5 bases). With 3 bases removed from V and 7 bases from J, the gap between germline ends came to 12 bases. Germline CDR1 and CDR2: SGHNT and YENEEA. This CDR3 comprises 13 residues.

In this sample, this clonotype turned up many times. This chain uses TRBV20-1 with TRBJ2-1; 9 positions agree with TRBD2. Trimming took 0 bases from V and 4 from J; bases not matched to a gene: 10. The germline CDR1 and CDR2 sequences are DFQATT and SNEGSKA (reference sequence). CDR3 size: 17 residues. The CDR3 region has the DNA TGCAGTGCTAGAGAAAGGCGGGGGCTAGCGGGGTACAATGAGCAGTTCTTC. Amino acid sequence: CSARERRGLAGYNEQFF.

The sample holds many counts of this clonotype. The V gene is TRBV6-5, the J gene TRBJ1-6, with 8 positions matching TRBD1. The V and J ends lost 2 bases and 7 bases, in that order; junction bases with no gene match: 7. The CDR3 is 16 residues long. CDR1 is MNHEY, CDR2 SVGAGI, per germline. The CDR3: CASSYPPTGENSPLHF. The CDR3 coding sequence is TGTGCCAGCAGTTACCCCCCGACAGGGGAGAATTCACCCCTCCACTTT.

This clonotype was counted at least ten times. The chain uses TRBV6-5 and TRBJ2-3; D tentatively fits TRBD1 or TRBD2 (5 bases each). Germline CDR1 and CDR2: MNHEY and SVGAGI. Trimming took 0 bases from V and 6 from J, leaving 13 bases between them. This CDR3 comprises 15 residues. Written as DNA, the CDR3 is TGTGCCAGCAGTTACTCGGGGGTCCCAGGTGATACGCAGTATTTT. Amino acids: CASSYSGVPGDTQYF.

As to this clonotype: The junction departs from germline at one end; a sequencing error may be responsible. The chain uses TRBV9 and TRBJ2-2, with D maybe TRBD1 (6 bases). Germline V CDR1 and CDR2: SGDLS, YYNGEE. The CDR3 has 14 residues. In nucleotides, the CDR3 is TGTGCCAGCAGCGTAACTCCCGGGGCAGGGGAGCTGGTTTTT. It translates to CASSVTPGAGELVF.

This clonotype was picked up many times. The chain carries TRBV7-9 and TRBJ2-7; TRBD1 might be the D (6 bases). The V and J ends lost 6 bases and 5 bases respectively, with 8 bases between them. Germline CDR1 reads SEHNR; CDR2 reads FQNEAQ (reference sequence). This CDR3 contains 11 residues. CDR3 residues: CASRGDNEQYF. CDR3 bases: TGTGCCAGCAGAGGGGACAACGAGCAGTACTTC.

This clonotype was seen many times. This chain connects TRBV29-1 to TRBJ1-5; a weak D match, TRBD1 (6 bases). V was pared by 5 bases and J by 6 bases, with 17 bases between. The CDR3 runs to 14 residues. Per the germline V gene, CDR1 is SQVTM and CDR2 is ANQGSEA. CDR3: CSVSGGGYGQPQHF. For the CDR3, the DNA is TGCAGCGTTAGCGGGGGCGGGTATGGTCAGCCCCAGCATTTT.

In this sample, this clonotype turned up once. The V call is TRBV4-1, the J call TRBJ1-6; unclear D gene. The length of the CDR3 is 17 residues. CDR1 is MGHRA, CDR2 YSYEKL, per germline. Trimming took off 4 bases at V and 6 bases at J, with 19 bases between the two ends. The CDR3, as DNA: TGCGCCAGCAGCCGTAATACCGGGTCCCTTGGTAATTCACCCCTCCACTTT. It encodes CASSRNTGSLGNSPLHF.

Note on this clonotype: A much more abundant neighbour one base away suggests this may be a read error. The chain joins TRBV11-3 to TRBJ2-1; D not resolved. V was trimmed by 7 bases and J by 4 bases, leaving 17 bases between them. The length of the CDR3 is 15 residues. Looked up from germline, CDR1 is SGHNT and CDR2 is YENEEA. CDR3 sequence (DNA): TGTGCCAGCAAGCTGCGCGGCCTCGCGTACAATGAGCAGTTCTTC. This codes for CASKLRGLAYNEQFF.

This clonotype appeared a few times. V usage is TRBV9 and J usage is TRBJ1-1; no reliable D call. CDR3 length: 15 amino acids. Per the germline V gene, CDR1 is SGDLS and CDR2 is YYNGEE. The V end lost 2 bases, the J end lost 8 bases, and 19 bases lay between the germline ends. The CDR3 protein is CASSVRPGSEGEAFF. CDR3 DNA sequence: TGTGCCAGCAGCGTCAGACCGGGGTCCGAAGGGGAAGCTTTCTTT.

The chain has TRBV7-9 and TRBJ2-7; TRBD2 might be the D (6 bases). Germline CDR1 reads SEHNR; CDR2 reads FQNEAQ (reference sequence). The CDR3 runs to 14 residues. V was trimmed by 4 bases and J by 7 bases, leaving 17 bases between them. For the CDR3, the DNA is TGTGCCAGCAGCTCCCTGGCGGCGGGACGGGAGCAGTACTTC. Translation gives CASSSLAAGREQYF.